A few counts support the clone carrying this T cell receptor delta chain. The antigen remains undetermined. This record belongs to a study of Vδ1+ human thymocytes. Germline V gene lookup returns CDR1 TSWWSYY and CDR2 QGS. V was clipped by 2 bases and J by 0 bases, with 37 bases between them. CDR3 length: 24 amino acids. Overall study results and limits: Thymic TRG and TRD repertoires appeared highly polyclonal. TRD repertoires were essentially private, unlike widely shared TRG clonotypes. The authors advised highly purified populations and single-cell validation.

Extracted RNA was reverse transcribed into cDNA. Multiplex PCR used pooled V-gene forward primers and a constant-region reverse primer to amplify CDR3s. TCRdb re-called the multiplex PCR reads with CATT. Here the sample spans around 56,000 delta-chain clones, about 14% being singletons. The TCR was taken from a girl less than two years old who had congenital heart surgery. This chain connects TRDV1 to TRDJ1; D may be TRDD3 (8 bases). Sample: Vdelta1+ gamma-delta thymocytes from the thymus. Subset: FACS-sorted CD3+ TCRalphabeta- TCRVdelta1+ TCRVdelta2- thymocytes. This CDR3 is CALGERGGNLPPGLGAPYTDKLIF. CDR3 in DNA: TGTGCTCTTGGGGAAAGGGGGGGTAACCTTCCTCCCGGACTGGGGGCCCCGTACACCGATAAACTCATCTTT.